These T cell receptor beta chains were read from a single sample in a study of quantifying T cell responses using KT2 cells. TCRdb re-analysed the UMI-ligation and nested PCR reads in MiXCR, keeping a single row per CDR3 protein. The data show approximately 54,000 distinct CDR3 sequences, roughly 11% seen once. Sequenced input: PBMCs spiked with cells of the T cell clone KT2. The receptors were sampled from a human donor. Each CDR3 is given with its conserved first and last residue. Each record gives: J gene, clone size, CDR3 length, V gene, D gene, CDR3 protein, CDR3 DNA. The D gene is left open where the match is weak. Size tells how often a clone was seen (once, few, many) or the class of an expanded clone, and some rows leave it out.

TRBJ2-5 many 13 TRBV19 - CASSPVSGETQYF TGTGCCAGTAGTCCGGTATCCGGAGAGACCCAGTACTTC
TRBJ2-5 - 16 TRBV2 - CASSEARGWGQETQYF TGTGCCAGCAGTGAAGCGCGGGGATGGGGGCAAGAGACCCAGTACTTC
TRBJ1-1 few 14 TRBV6-2/TRBV6-3 - CASANRRGIDEAFF TGTGCCAGCGCCAACCGGCGGGGAATTGATGAAGCTTTCTTT
TRBJ2-5 many 15 TRBV12-3/TRBV12-4 TRBD2 CASSATSGSEETQYF TGTGCCAGCAGCGCGACTAGCGGGAGTGAAGAGACCCAGTACTTC
TRBJ2-1 few 19 TRBV11-2 TRBD2 CASSLGLGAREGSYNEQFF TGTGCCAGCAGCTTAGGATTGGGGGCGCGGGAGGGTTCCTACAATGAGCAGTTCTTC
TRBJ2-1 - 14 TRBV7-2 - CASSPRTLYNEQFF TGTGCCAGCAGCCCAAGAACACTCTACAATGAGCAGTTCTTC
TRBJ1-1 many 12 TRBV29-1 TRBD1 CSGGGWNTEAFF TGCAGCGGAGGGGGCTGGAACACTGAAGCTTTCTTT
TRBJ2-2 few 17 TRBV5-1 - CASSSPRPGGNTGELFF TGCGCCAGCAGCTCACCACGACCCGGGGGGAACACCGGGGAGCTGTTTTTT
TRBJ2-1 few 11 TRBV7-9 - CASLADNEQFF TGTGCCAGCTTAGCGGACAATGAGCAGTTCTTC
TRBJ2-6 few 15 TRBV7-9 - CASSGQSSGANVLTF TGTGCCAGCAGCGGTCAGTCCTCTGGGGCCAACGTCCTGACTTTC
TRBJ1-1 few 17 TRBV18 - CASSPRDPSLSTTEAFF TGTGCCAGCTCACCCCGGGACCCCTCCCTTTCGACCACTGAAGCTTTCTTT
TRBJ2-7 - 13 TRBV20-1 - CSARDPGTYEQYF TGCAGTGCTAGAGACCCAGGGACCTACGAGCAGTACTTC
TRBJ2-7 - 17 TRBV3-1 TRBD1 CASSLGNSGTGEDEQYF TGTGCCAGCAGCCTAGGAAACTCCGGGACAGGGGAAGACGAGCAGTACTTC
TRBJ2-3 once 15 TRBV30 - CAWSVTGFSTDTQYF TGTGCCTGGAGTGTAACAGGATTTAGCACAGATACGCAGTATTTT
TRBJ2-3 - 14 TRBV7-9 - CASSSKGSSDTQYF TGTGCCAGCAGCTCTAAAGGGTCGTCAGATACGCAGTATTTT
TRBJ1-5 - 14 TRBV12-3/TRBV12-4 - CASSLADGDQPQHF TGTGCCAGCAGTTTAGCGGACGGAGATCAGCCCCAGCATTTT
TRBJ2-3 many 17 TRBV11-2 TRBD2 CASSSPGGIGATDTQYF TGTGCCAGCAGCTCCCCCGGGGGGATTGGCGCCACAGATACGCAGTATTTT
TRBJ2-1 many 19 TRBV20-1 - CSATFLRDLRDRLYNEQFF TGCAGTGCTACCTTTTTAAGAGACCTGCGGGACAGACTTTACAATGAGCAGTTCTTC
TRBJ2-1 - 19 TRBV7-9 TRBD2 CASSPTSGGPGIIYNEQFF TGTGCCAGCAGCCCGACTAGCGGGGGGCCTGGGATTATATACAATGAGCAGTTCTTC
TRBJ1-2 few 14 TRBV25-1 - CASSVRGDYYGYTF TGTGCCAGCAGTGTCCGGGGTGATTACTATGGCTACACCTTC
TRBJ1-5 - 14 TRBV3-1 - CASSQDLRGQPQHF TGTGCCAGCAGCCAAGATCTCAGGGGTCAGCCCCAGCATTTT
TRBJ2-3 many 16 TRBV28 - CASSYLQSRGTDTQYF TGTGCCAGCAGTTATTTACAGTCGAGAGGCACAGATACGCAGTATTTT
TRBJ1-5 - 13 TRBV11-2 - CASSLQSNQPQHF TGTGCCAGCAGCCTTCAAAGCAATCAGCCCCAGCATTTT
TRBJ1-2 once 12 TRBV13 - CASSPQVSGYTF TGTGCCAGCAGCCCGCAGGTCTCTGGCTACACCTTC
TRBJ1-5 few 15 TRBV2 - CASSENGSPDQPQHF TGTGCCAGCAGTGAGAATGGCAGCCCGGATCAGCCCCAGCATTTT
TRBJ2-2 - 15 TRBV24-1 TRBD2 CATRGGLAGTGELFF TGTGCCACCAGAGGGGGACTAGCGGGCACCGGGGAGCTGTTTTTT
TRBJ2-5 few 17 TRBV30 TRBD1 CAWTTGTGIRAVGTQYF TGTGCCTGGACTACCGGGACAGGGATTAGGGCCGTGGGGACCCAGTACTTC
TRBJ2-3 few 16 TRBV3-1 - CASSQDPGVYTDTQYF TGTGCCAGCAGCCAAGATCCTGGGGTCTACACAGATACGCAGTATTTT
TRBJ1-2 few 14 TRBV7-2 TRBD1 CASSLGGGAKGYTF TGTGCCAGCAGCTTAGGAGGGGGCGCAAAGGGCTACACCTTC
TRBJ2-5 - 14 TRBV27 - CASSWVGAQETQYF TGTGCCAGCAGTTGGGTAGGGGCCCAAGAGACCCAGTACTTC
TRBJ1-1 - 15 TRBV7-3 - CASSPVVLVNTEAFF TGTGCCAGCAGCCCTGTCGTCCTGGTGAACACTGAAGCTTTCTTT
TRBJ2-4 few 13 TRBV2 - CAGKTVAKNIQYF TGTGCGGGGAAAACGGTAGCCAAAAACATTCAGTACTTC
TRBJ2-7 many 12 TRBV23-1 - CASSPDGYEQYF TGCGCCAGCAGTCCTGACGGCTACGAGCAGTACTTC
TRBJ2-3 few 12 TRBV5-4 - CASSFDGLSQYF TGTGCCAGCAGCTTTGACGGTTTGTCGCAGTATTTT
TRBJ1-5 few 12 TRBV20-1 - CSASGRHQPQHF TGCAGTGCTAGTGGGAGGCACCAGCCCCAGCATTTT
TRBJ2-6 many 14 TRBV6-1 - CASSEQVGANVLTF TGTGCCAGCAGTGAACAGGTTGGGGCCAACGTCCTGACTTTC
TRBJ1-5 few 15 TRBV27 - CASRQGAYSNQPQHF TGTGCCAGCAGACAAGGGGCCTATAGCAATCAGCCCCAGCATTTT
TRBJ2-2 many 13 TRBV18 - CASGGQNTGELFF TGTGCCAGCGGAGGACAGAACACCGGGGAGCTGTTTTTT
TRBJ2-1 few 18 TRBV4-2 TRBD1 CASSQDIRDRIPYNEQFF TGTGCCAGCAGCCAGGATATCCGGGACAGGATACCCTACAATGAGCAGTTCTTC
TRBJ2-1 many 15 TRBV7-3 TRBD2 CASSLGPSGDNEQFF TGTGCCAGCAGCTTAGGGCCTAGCGGGGACAATGAGCAGTTCTTC
TRBJ2-7 - 13 TRBV20-1 - CSATWIYGDEQYF TGCAGTGCTACGTGGATTTATGGGGACGAGCAGTACTTC
TRBJ2-3 large 16 TRBV4-2 TRBD1 CASSQEMGQGTDTQYF TGTGCCAGCAGCCAAGAGATGGGACAGGGCACAGATACGCAGTATTTT
TRBJ1-6 - 15 TRBV19 - CASSIGSRINSPLHF TGTGCCAGTAGTATCGGGAGTCGGATAAACTCACCCCTCCACTTT
TRBJ1-1 - 14 TRBV7-9 - CASSLSGMNTEAFF TGTGCCAGCAGCTTAAGCGGGATGAACACTGAAGCTTTCTTT
TRBJ1-1 - 13 TRBV6-2/TRBV6-3 - CASTYPENTEAFF TGTGCCAGCACTTACCCCGAGAACACTGAAGCTTTCTTT
TRBJ2-7 few 13 TRBV3-1 - CASSQDIKTVQYF TGTGCCAGCAGCCAAGATATCAAGACAGTGCAGTACTTC
TRBJ2-4 many 17 TRBV6-5 TRBD2 CASSYSREGQGKNIQYF TGTGCCAGCAGTTACTCGCGGGAGGGCCAGGGCAAAAACATTCAGTACTTC
TRBJ2-1 many 14 TRBV12-3/TRBV12-4 - CASSRQGLYNEQFF TGTGCCAGCTCGAGGCAGGGGCTGTACAATGAGCAGTTCTTC
TRBJ1-1 few 14 TRBV18 - CASSPRTVNTEAFF TGTGCCAGCTCACCACGTACGGTGAACACTGAAGCTTTCTTT
TRBJ1-3 few 14 TRBV5-1 - CASSLGTPGNTIYF TGCGCCAGCAGCTTGGGGACCCCTGGAAACACCATATATTTT